The rows below give T cell receptor beta chains drawn from one sample of a study of T cell repertoires in ileal Crohn's disease. Profiling relied on immunoSEQ multiplex PCR, and the TCRdb table lists in-frame clones only, not all of them. The sample lists more than 11,000 clones; 70% to 80% were seen once. Sequencing input: ileal tissue. These receptors all stem from an adult with Crohn's disease. The CDR3 runs from the conserved cysteine through the conserved F or W. A D gene is named only where the DNA matches it firmly. Expanded clones get a size class; other rows say once, few or many, or leave the size out.

abundance,v_gene,d_gene,j_gene,CDR3nt,CDR3aa
.,TRBV2,.,TRBJ2-5,TGTGCCAGCAGTGGACAGCTCCAAGAGACCCAGTACTTC,CASSGQLQETQYF
.,TRBV19,.,TRBJ1-5,TGTGCCAGTAGCGTACTACAGGGATTGGGCAATCAGCCCCAGCATTTT,CASSVLQGLGNQPQHF
.,TRBV5-1,.,TRBJ1-6,TGCGCCAGCAGCCCCGGGCCCGATTCACCCCTCCACTTT,CASSPGPDSPLHF
.,TRBV15,TRBD1,TRBJ1-4,TGTGCCACCAGCCCAAGAAGGCAAACAGGGGGAGCAACTAATGAAAAACTGTTTTTT,CATSPRRQTGGATNEKLFF
.,TRBV2,TRBD2,TRBJ2-7,TGTGCCAGCAGTGAAGTGGGGACTAGCGAGCAGTACTTC,CASSEVGTSEQYF
.,TRBV29-1,.,TRBJ2-3,TGCAGCGCTCTATTGAGGGATACGCAGTATTTT,CSALLRDTQYF
few,TRBV9,.,TRBJ1-6,TGTGCCAGCAGCGAGAGGGCCTCCTATAATTCACCCCTCCACTTT,CASSERASYNSPLHF
.,TRBV2,.,TRBJ1-2,TGTGCCAGCAGCAGGTTAGGCGGGGGATATGGCTACACCTTC,CASSRLGGGYGYTF
.,TRBV19,.,TRBJ2-7,TGTGCCAGTAGTGACCAGGGTGCTTACGAGCAGTACTTC,CASSDQGAYEQYF
.,TRBV9,TRBD1,TRBJ1-3,TGTGCCAGCAGCGCGACAGGGGGAACGGCTGGAAACACCATATATTTT,CASSATGGTAGNTIYF
.,TRBV19,.,TRBJ1-2,TGTGCCAGTAGTATATCCGGCTATGGCTACACCTTC,CASSISGYGYTF
few,TRBV6-6,TRBD2,TRBJ2-3,TGTGCCAGCAGTCCACACCGAGCGGGGGGCACAGATACGCAGTATTTT,CASSPHRAGGTDTQYF
.,TRBV19,.,TRBJ1-4,TGTGCCAGTATGGCCAGGGAGGCTGAAAAACTGTTTTTT,CASMAREAEKLFF
.,TRBV19,.,TRBJ2-7,TGTGCCAGTAGCATAGCACGGGGCGTTGGCTCCTACGAGCAGTACTTC,CASSIARGVGSYEQYF
.,TRBV7-8,.,TRBJ1-5,TGTGCCAGCAGCTTCGGATATAGCAATCAGCCCCAGCATTTT,CASSFGYSNQPQHF
once,TRBV11-3,.,TRBJ2-1,TGTGCCAGCAGCTCTCGGGACAAGCACAATGAGCAGTTCTTC,CASSSRDKHNEQFF
.,TRBV6-5,TRBD1,TRBJ2-7,TGTGCCAGCAGATTCGGACAGGGGGAGCAGTACTTC,CASRFGQGEQYF
.,TRBV4-1,TRBD1,TRBJ1-5,TGCGCCAGCAGCCAGAGGGCAGGGGGTGATCAGCCCCAGCATTTT,CASSQRAGGDQPQHF
.,TRBV6-1,.,TRBJ2-2,TGTGCCAGTGCGAGGGCGCAGGATGCCGGGGAGCTGTTTTTT,CASARAQDAGELFF
.,TRBV14,.,TRBJ1-1,TGTGCCAGCAGCGGGAACAGGGAGATGAACACTGAAGCTTTCTTT,CASSGNREMNTEAFF
.,TRBV7-9,.,TRBJ1-2,TGTGCCAGCAGCTTAGCCTACACGACCTATGGCTACACCTTC,CASSLAYTTYGYTF
few,TRBV14,TRBD1,TRBJ1-4,TGTGCCAGCAGCCGAAGACAGACAGGGGGAGACCCCGGGGGGAGTGAAAAACTGTTTTTT,CASSRRQTGGDPGGSEKLFF
few,TRBV4-1,.,TRBJ2-3,TGCGCCAGCAGCCAAGGGGGGATGGCGGGGACCCGCACAGATACGCAGTATTTT,CASSQGGMAGTRTDTQYF
.,TRBV27,.,TRBJ1-6,TGTGCCAGCAGTGCGAGGGTGACCTATAATTCACCCCTCCACTTT,CASSARVTYNSPLHF
few,TRBV27,TRBD1,TRBJ1-2,TGTGCCAGCAGCCTCCAGGGGGCTAGCGGCTACACCTTC,CASSLQGASGYTF
.,TRBV7-9,.,TRBJ2-2,TGTGCCAGCAGCTTAGGGACTTTGTCCGGGGAGCTGTTTTTT,CASSLGTLSGELFF